This T cell receptor beta chain was sequenced during a study of blood T cell repertoires in COVID-19. With 0 bases clipped from V and 4 bases from J, the junction kept 7 bases outside the gene matches. The CDR3 is made up of 16 amino acids. In germline, CDR1 is SGHTS, CDR2 YDEGEE. Profiling relied on immunoSEQ multiplex PCR, and the TCRdb table lists in-frame clones only, not all of them. The sample has some 180,000 clones; about 88% are singletons. This TCR was sampled from a woman older than 75 with COVID-19, enrolled during active disease. This chain uses TRBV5-8 with TRBJ1-2; 9 nucleotides line up with TRBD1. The source material was peripheral blood. The CDR3, as DNA: TGTGCCAGCAGCTTGGGGGGGACAGGGCCAATCTATGGCTACACCTTC. The encoded protein is CASSLGGTGPIYGYTF.